The 20 T cell receptor beta chains given below trace back to one sample, sequenced in a study of CD8+ T cells in alopecia areata. Treatment meaning: oral pan-JAK inhibitor, 5-10 mg twice daily. Isolated RNA was reverse transcribed into cDNA used as the sequencing template. TCRdb's table, derived via immunoSEQ multiplex PCR, lists solely in-frame clones and lacks some. The sample holds approximately 280,000 clones, nearly 60% seen once. The sample in question was CD4+ T cells sorted from blood, obtained at week 24, from a patient treated with tofacitinib. Source of these receptors: a human donor with alopecia areata.

V usage is TRBV29-1 and J usage is TRBJ2-7; TRBD1 aligns across 7 bases. V was clipped by 2 bases and J by 5 bases; unmatched bases: 18. The CDR3 has 17 residues. CDR1 is SQVTM, CDR2 ANQGSEA, per germline. The CDR3 is CSVEFWDSGSPRHEQYF. CDR3 coding DNA: TGCAGCGTTGAATTTTGGGACAGCGGATCCCCCCGGCACGAGCAGTACTTC.

This CDR3 reads CASSHRGTGGARAYEQYF. In nucleotides, the CDR3 is TGCGCCAGCAGTCACCGCGGGACAGGGGGCGCCCGGGCCTACGAGCAGTACTTC. The V and J genes are TRBV23-1 and TRBJ2-7; 12 bases align to TRBD1. Being an ORF, TRBV23-1 has a function that is uncertain. Trimming removed 3 bases from V and 2 bases from J; junction bases left unmatched: 11. This CDR3 has 18 amino acids.

The chain carries TRBV7-2 and TRBJ2-3; D is perhaps TRBD2 (6 bases). Trimming shortened V by 2 bases and J by 5 bases, and 14 bases separated the two germline ends. The CDR3 loop spans 15 amino acids. The germline V gene has CDR1 SGHTA and CDR2 FQGNSA. CDR3 region: CASSLRGLVGDTQYF. The CDR3 coding sequence is TGTGCCAGCAGCTTAAGGGGACTGGTGGGAGATACGCAGTATTTT.

J is TRBJ1-3 and V is TRBV30, with D tentatively TRBD1 (5 bases). The CDR3 consists of 14 residues. Trimming cost V 4 bases and J 1 base, with 11 bases left between them. Germline CDR1 reads GTSNPN; CDR2 reads SVGIG (reference sequence). The CDR3 bases are TGTGCCTGGAAGGGGAGGACGTCTGGAAACACCATATATTTT. It codes for CAWKGRTSGNTIYF.

CDR3 sequence: CASSQDRADTDTQYF. The CDR3 DNA reads TGCGCCAGCAGCCAAGATCGGGCAGACACAGATACGCAGTATTTT. The chain combines TRBV4-3 with TRBJ2-3; D is undetermined. V was trimmed by 0 bases and J by 2 bases, leaving 9 bases between them. This CDR3 has 15 residues. The germline gives CDR1 LGHNA, CDR2 YSLEER.

The sample holds a few counts of this clone. The chain is built from TRBV7-2 and TRBJ2-5; D uncertain. The CDR3 is 12 residues long. CDR1 SGHTA and CDR2 FQGNSA come from the germline V gene. V lost 5 bases and J 5 bases, leaving 9 bases between the germline ends. The CDR3 reads CASSPERETQYF. DNA of the CDR3: TGTGCCAGCAGCCCGGAGAGGGAGACCCAGTACTTC.

The chain uses TRBV4-1 and TRBJ1-6, with 8 bases aligning to TRBD1. J was trimmed by 7 bases and V by 3 bases; bases with no gene match: 14. The CDR3 spans 18 residues. CDR1 is MGHRA and CDR2 is YSYEKL in the germline V gene. CDR3 DNA sequence: TGCGCCAGCAGCCATGGGCGATTTGTACAGGGGGGGAATTCACCCCTCCACTTT. Translated, it gives CASSHGRFVQGGNSPLHF.

This sequence joins TRBV4-2 and TRBJ2-7, with D tentatively TRBD1 (6 bases). The CDR3 contains 14 residues. Germline values: CDR1 LGHNA, CDR2 YNFKEQ. The ends were cut back, 4 bases at V and 3 bases at J, with 13 bases in the middle. The CDR3 is CASSRNHRVYEQYF. The CDR3 DNA reads as TGTGCCAGCAGCCGCAATCACAGGGTCTACGAGCAGTACTTC.

This clone was observed a single time. This rearrangement joins TRBV2 to TRBJ1-5; D gene unclear. Germline values: CDR1 SNHLY, CDR2 FYNNEI. V was shortened by 1 base and J by 2 bases, with 3 bases between the two germline ends. CDR3 size: 13 residues. CDR3 region: CASSEGGNQPQHF. For the CDR3, the DNA is TGTGCCAGCAGTGAAGGGGGCAATCAGCCCCAGCATTTT. Full variable domain (missing parts from reference TRBV2 and TRBJ1-5): EPEVTQTPSHQVTQMGQEVILRCVPISNHLYFYWYRQILGQKVEFLVSFYNNEISEKSEIFDDQFSVERPDGSNFTLKIRSTKLEDSAMYFCASSEGGNQPQHFGDGTRLSIL.

In this sample, this clone turned up a few times. The gene calls are TRBV19 and TRBJ1-5; the match to TRBD1 covers 10 bases. In germline, CDR1 is LNHDA, CDR2 SQIVND (reference sequence). CDR3 length: 12 amino acids. V gave up 5 bases and J gave up 13 bases; unmatched junction bases: 5. The CDR3 DNA reads TGTGCCAGTAGTGTGGACAGGGGGTCACAGCATTTT. Translated, it gives CASSVDRGSQHF.

This clone showed up just a few times. This chain connects TRBV28 to TRBJ1-5, with D unclear. Trimming cost V 6 bases and J 0 bases, with 6 bases left between them. Germline assignment: CDR1 MDHEN and CDR2 SYDVKM. CDR3 length: 13 residues. The CDR3 DNA reads as TGTGCCAGCAGGACTTATAGCAATCAGCCCCAGCATTTT. As protein: CASRTYSNQPQHF.

The chain carries TRBV9 and TRBJ1-6, with 9 bases fitting TRBD1. CDR3 length equals 15 residues. Germline V CDR1 and CDR2: SGDLS, YYNGEE. The V gene end was trimmed by 3 bases and the J gene end by 9 bases; junction bases not matched to a gene: 7. The CDR3 region has the DNA TGTGCCAGCAGCGAATCGCCGGGACAGGGTTCACCCCTCCACTTT. It yields the protein CASSESPGQGSPLHF.

The rearrangement links TRBV5-6 to TRBJ2-5; the D is unclear. The V gene's germline CDR1 is SGHDT and CDR2 YYEEEE. This CDR3 region has 14 residues. V lost 3 bases and J lost 8, with 17 bases in between. CDR3 residues: CASSSRPDSDTQYF. CDR3 DNA: TGTGCCAGCAGCTCACGGCCAGATAGTGATACCCAGTACTTC.

V usage is TRBV5-1 and J usage is TRBJ2-6; D is uncertain. Germline V gives CDR1 SGHRS, CDR2 YFSETQ. V was shortened by 4 bases and J by 0 bases, with 8 bases between the two germline ends. The CDR3 totals 15 residues. CDR3 coding DNA: TGCGCCAGCAGCCCCACCGCCTCTGGGGCCAACGTCCTGACTTTC. It translates to CASSPTASGANVLTF.

This clone has only a few counts. J is TRBJ1-1 and V is TRBV19; D remains unclear. The CDR3 consists of 14 residues. Germline V gene sequence: CDR1 LNHDA, CDR2 SQIVND (reference sequence). V was shortened by 3 bases and J by 1 base, with 9 bases between the two germline ends. The CDR3 loop reads CASSINPTNTEAFF. CDR3 nucleotides: TGTGCCAGTAGTATTAACCCCACGAACACTGAAGCTTTCTTT.

CDR3 amino acids: CASTAGQGISDTQYF. The CDR3 DNA reads as TGTGCCAGCACCGCAGGACAGGGGATCTCGGATACGCAGTATTTT. V gene TRBV2 combines with J gene TRBJ2-3; 9 bases align to TRBD1. This CDR3 has 15 residues. CDR1 SNHLY and CDR2 FYNNEI come from the germline V gene. The ends lost 7 bases at V and 6 bases at J; junction bases unmatched: 11.

This clone was seen at least ten times. The chain has TRBV15 and TRBJ2-2, with a possible D match to TRBD1 (5 bases). Germline loops: CDR1 LNHNV, CDR2 YYDKDF (reference sequence). Trimming took 2 bases from V and 1 from J, leaving 5 bases between them. The CDR3 runs to 14 residues. CDR3 in DNA: TGTGCCACCAGCAGACAGGGGAACACCGGGGAGCTGTTTTTT. Amino acids: CATSRQGNTGELFF.

V usage is TRBV2 and J usage is TRBJ2-7, with a weak D call TRBD2 (5 bases). V lost 4 bases to trimming and J lost 0 bases, with 13 bases between them. The germline CDR1 and CDR2 sequences are SNHLY and FYNNEI. The CDR3 spans 15 residues. The CDR3, as DNA: TGTGCCAGCAGTGGGACTTTCCTCAGCTCCTACGAGCAGTACTTC. Amino acids: CASSGTFLSSYEQYF.

The chain recombines TRBV11-2 with TRBJ2-5; D gene uncertain. CDR3 size: 12 residues. CDR1 is SGHAT, CDR2 FQNNGV, per germline. With 6 bases removed from V and 5 bases from J, the gap between germline ends came to 10 bases. CDR3 nucleotides: TGTGCCAGCAGGGATGTGGGGGAGACCCAGTACTTC. Encoded protein: CASRDVGETQYF. Full variable domain (outside the CDR3, taken from reference TRBV11-2 and TRBJ2-5): EAGVAQSPRYKIIEKRQSVAFWCNPISGHATLYWYQQILGQGPKLLIQFQNNGVVDDSQLPKDRFSAERLKGVDSTLKIQPAKLEDSAVYLCASRDVGETQYFGPGTRLLVL.

This chain connects TRBV29-1 to TRBJ2-2; no clear D. This CDR3 has 11 amino acids. The germline V gene has CDR1 SQVTM and CDR2 ANQGSEA. V shed 7 bases and J shed 2 bases, with 5 bases lying between them. The CDR3 protein is CSARNTGELFF. CDR3 nucleotide sequence: TGCAGCGCCCGTAACACCGGGGAGCTGTTTTTT.